Reported below is one T cell receptor beta chain. No antigen is known for it. Per-base quality was not reported, and no clone a single base away is much larger than it. Based on the germline V gene, the CDR1 and CDR2 sequences are SQVTM and ANQGSEA. The CDR3 holds 13 amino acids from the cysteine to the phenylalanine. Of the read, only the CDR3 DNA is kept; its 39 bases are in frame from base 1. V is pared back by 6 bases and J by 2 bases, with 13 bases lying between the germline termini. The data were taken from a study of blood T cells in healthy people across ages (dated by TCRdb to the mid-2010s). Concerning the study at large: In model experiments, template switching captured about one uniquely barcoded TCR beta cDNA molecule for every two T cells. Using deep sequencing normalized with unique cDNA molecular identifiers, the study measured how TCR beta repertoire diversity changes with age. Donors were grouped into four age groups: young (average approximately 16 years), middle-aged (39), aged (62) and long-lived (just over 80). To avoid experimental bias, donors of different ages were spread randomly across the sequencing lanes. The study analyzed two additional independent replicas of 1 million unique cDNA reads from the same blood draw for two donors, one aged 18 to 30 and one aged 80 or older. Points the paper makes about the study in general: Since profiling was done on bulk unsorted PBMCs, naive and antigen-experienced compartments could not be conclusively compared. A strong correlation was found between observed TCR beta diversity and the percentage of naive T cells measured by flow cytometry. Compared with the aged group, more naive CD4+ T cells, fewer expanded clones and increased TCR diversity were shown by the long-lived group, suggesting age selection. Estimates of total diversity from one million sequenced T cells were regarded as lower bounds and underestimates. As age increased, observed TCR beta diversity per million T cells dropped in a roughly linear way, and a significant reduction was already evident by age roughly 36. Donor CMV infection status was unknown, potentially confounding age-related changes in expanded clonotypes.

The receptor library was made with 5' RACE. Sequencing used an Illumina HiSeq 2500. A second about 7 to 11 cycle PCR used a sample-barcoded 5' primer and a J-beta primer mix. A unique molecular identifier was introduced onto each TCR beta cDNA molecule by a template-switch 5' adaptor carrying 12 random nucleotides. At least 2.5 million CDR3-containing paired-end reads were obtained from each sample. First-strand cDNA synthesis was performed from all RNA using the Mint cDNA synthesis kit, with priming by a TRBC-specific oligonucleotide. Following uracil-DNA glycosylase treatment, all cDNA underwent a first 18-cycle PCR with the universal primers M1SS and BC2_uni_R. Concerning the study's data processing: For normalization, 1 million high-quality reads were randomly selected from each sample, with every read carrying a distinct molecular identifier. Reads with shared molecular identifiers were discarded instead of being binned into consensus sequences. MiTCR, run with a Q25 quality threshold and the strictest error-elimination algorithm, handled CDR3 identification, clonotype clustering and error correction. A nonparametric unseen species model with Euler transformation was used to estimate lower-bound total TCR beta diversity. TCRdb reran the public reads through fastp at Q25 and MiXCR, keeping productive beta chains. Entries that share a CDR3 protein sequence are merged under the most common genes and DNA. What appears here as the V and J calls and clone size reflects TCRdb's work, not the paper's. This sample gives 700,000 to 950,000 distinct CDR3 sequences in total; roughly 64% of them show up just once. The leading ten clones occupy roughly 20% of the sample.

The donors were roughly 39 Caucasian individuals from Russia, aged roughly 6 to 90 years, who were systemically healthy. Each donor gave 8.5 to 10 milliliters of peripheral blood, collected into EDTA-treated Vacutainer tubes. Ficoll-Paque density-gradient centrifugation was used to isolate PBMCs, with at least 7 million per sample. Trizol reagent was used to extract total RNA from the PBMCs, yielding at least 6 micrograms per sample. Naive CD45RAhigh/CD27high T cell percentages were measured by flow cytometry on a PBMC aliquot from every donor. Sequencing was performed on blood. The sequence came from a man aged 25 to 45 in good health. Here the chain combines TRBV29-1 and TRBJ2-5; TRBD2 is perhaps the D gene, given 7 matching bases. The sequenced DNA is TGCAGCGTGAAGGGGGGGACACAAGAGACCCAGTACTTC. This translates into CSVKGGTQETQYF.